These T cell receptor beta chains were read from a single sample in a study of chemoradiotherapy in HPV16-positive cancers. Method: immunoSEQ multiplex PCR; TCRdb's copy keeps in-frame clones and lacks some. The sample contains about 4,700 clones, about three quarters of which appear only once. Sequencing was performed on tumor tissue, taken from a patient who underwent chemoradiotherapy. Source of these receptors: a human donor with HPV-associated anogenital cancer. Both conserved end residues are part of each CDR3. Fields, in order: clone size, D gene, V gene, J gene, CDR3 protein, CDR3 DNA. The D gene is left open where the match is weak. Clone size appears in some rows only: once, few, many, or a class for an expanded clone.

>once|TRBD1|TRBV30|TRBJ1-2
CAWYRDRVYGYTF
TGTGCCTGGTACCGGGACAGGGTCTATGGCTACACCTTC
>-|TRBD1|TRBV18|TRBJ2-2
CASSRTGGENTGELFF
TGTGCCAGCTCACGGACAGGGGGCGAGAACACCGGGGAGCTGTTTTTT
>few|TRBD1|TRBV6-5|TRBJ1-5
CASSYSGTGGQPQHF
TGTGCCAGCAGTTACTCCGGGACAGGGGGCCAGCCCCAGCATTTT
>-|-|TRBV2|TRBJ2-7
CASIEESSYEQYF
TGTGCCAGCATTGAGGAAAGCTCCTACGAGCAGTACTTC
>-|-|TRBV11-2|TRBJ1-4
CASSFSYVEVDEKLFF
TGTGCCAGCAGCTTTAGTTATGTGGAGGTTGATGAAAAACTGTTTTTT
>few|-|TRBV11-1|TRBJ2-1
CASSLTGDYNEQFF
TGTGCCAGCAGCTTAACGGGGGACTACAATGAGCAGTTCTTC
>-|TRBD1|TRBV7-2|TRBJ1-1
CASSLGDRLVSFF
TGTGCCAGCAGCTTAGGGGACAGGCTGGTCTCTTTCTTT
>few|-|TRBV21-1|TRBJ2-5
CASSKPDGWRKNGETQYF
TGTGCCAGCAGCAAACCCGATGGGTGGCGTAAAAATGGAGAGACCCAGTACTTC
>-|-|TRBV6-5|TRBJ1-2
CASSPGIGREDNVF
TGTGCCAGCAGTCCGGGTATAGGGAGGGAGGATAATGTCTTC
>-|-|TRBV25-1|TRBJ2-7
CASSPPNMGGDEQYF
TGTGCCAGCAGTCCGCCCAATATGGGTGGGGACGAGCAGTACTTC
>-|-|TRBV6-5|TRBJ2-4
CASSTDSPGENIQYF
TGTGCCAGCAGTACTGACAGCCCAGGGGAAAACATTCAGTACTTC
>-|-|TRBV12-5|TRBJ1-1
CASGLGGRIMNTEAFF
TGTGCTAGTGGTTTGGGGGGTCGGATAATGAACACTGAAGCTTTCTTT
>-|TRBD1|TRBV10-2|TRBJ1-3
CASRGQGSGNTIYF
TGCGCCAGCAGGGGACAGGGCTCTGGAAACACCATATATTTT
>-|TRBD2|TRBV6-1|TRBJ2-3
CASSGTSGGADTQYF
TGTGCCAGCAGTGGGACTAGCGGGGGGGCAGATACGCAGTATTTT
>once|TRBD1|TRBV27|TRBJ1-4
CASSLDREKLFF
TGTGCCAGCAGCCTGGACAGGGAAAAACTGTTTTTT
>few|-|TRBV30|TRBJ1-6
CAWSAGAGVVSPLHF
TGTGCCTGGAGTGCGGGGGCGGGGGTAGTTTCACCCCTCCACTTT
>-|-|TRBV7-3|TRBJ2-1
CASSAFTAENEQFF
TGTGCCAGCAGCGCTTTTACAGCCGAAAATGAGCAGTTCTTC
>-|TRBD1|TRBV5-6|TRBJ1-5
CASSSTGDNQPQHF
TGTGCCAGCAGCTCGACAGGGGACAATCAGCCCCAGCATTTT
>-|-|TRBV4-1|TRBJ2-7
CASSQDWGISYEQYF
TGCGCCAGCAGCCAAGATTGGGGGATCTCCTACGAGCAGTACTTC
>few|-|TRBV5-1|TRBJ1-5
CASSLGTSNQPQHF
TGCGCCAGCAGCTTGGGCACTAGCAATCAGCCCCAGCATTTT
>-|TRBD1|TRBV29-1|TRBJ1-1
CSDGTGGGTEAFF
TGCAGCGATGGGACAGGGGGCGGCACTGAAGCTTTCTTT
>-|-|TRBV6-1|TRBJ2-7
CASRKGGSQGYEQYF
TGTGCCAGCAGAAAAGGGGGGAGCCAGGGTTACGAGCAGTACTTC
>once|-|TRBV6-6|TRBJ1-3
CASRTGQHSGNTIYF
TGTGCCAGCAGGACGGGGCAGCACTCTGGAAACACCATATATTTT
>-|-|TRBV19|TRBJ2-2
CASSTTRVTGELFF
TGTGCCAGTAGTACCACGAGGGTCACCGGGGAGCTGTTTTTT